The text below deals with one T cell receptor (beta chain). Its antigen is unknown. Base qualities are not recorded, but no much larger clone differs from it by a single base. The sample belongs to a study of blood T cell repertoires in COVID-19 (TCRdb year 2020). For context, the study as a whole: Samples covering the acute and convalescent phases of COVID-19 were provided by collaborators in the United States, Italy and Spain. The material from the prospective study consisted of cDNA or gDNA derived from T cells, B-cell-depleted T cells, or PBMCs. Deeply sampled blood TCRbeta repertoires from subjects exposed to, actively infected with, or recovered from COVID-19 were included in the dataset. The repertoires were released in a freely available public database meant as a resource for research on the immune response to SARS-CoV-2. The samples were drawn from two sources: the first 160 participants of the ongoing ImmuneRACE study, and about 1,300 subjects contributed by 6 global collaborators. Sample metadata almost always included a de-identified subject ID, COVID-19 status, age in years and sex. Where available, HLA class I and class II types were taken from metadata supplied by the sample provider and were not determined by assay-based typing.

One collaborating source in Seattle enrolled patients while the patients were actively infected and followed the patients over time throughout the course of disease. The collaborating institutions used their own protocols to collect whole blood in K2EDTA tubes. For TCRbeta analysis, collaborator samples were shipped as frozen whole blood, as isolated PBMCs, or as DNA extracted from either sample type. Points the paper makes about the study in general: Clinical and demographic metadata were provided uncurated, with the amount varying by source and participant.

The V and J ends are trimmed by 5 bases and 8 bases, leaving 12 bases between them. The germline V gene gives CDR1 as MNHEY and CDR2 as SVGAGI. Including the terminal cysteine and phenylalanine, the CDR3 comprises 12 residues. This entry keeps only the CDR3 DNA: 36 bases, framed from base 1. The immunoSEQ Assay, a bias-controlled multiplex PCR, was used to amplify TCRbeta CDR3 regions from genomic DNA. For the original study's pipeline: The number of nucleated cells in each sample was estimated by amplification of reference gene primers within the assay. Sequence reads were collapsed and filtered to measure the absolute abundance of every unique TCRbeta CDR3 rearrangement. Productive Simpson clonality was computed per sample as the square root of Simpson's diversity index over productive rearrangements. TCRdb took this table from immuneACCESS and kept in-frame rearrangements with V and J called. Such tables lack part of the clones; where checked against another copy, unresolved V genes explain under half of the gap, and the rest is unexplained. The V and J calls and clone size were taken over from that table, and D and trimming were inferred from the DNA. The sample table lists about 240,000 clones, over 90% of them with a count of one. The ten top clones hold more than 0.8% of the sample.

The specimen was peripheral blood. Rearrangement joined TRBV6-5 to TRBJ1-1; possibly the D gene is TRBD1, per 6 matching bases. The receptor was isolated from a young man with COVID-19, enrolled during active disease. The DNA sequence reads TGTGCCAGCAGTCCCACAGGGCCAGAAGCTTTCTTT. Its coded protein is CASSPTGPEAFF.